Listed below are T cell receptor beta chains from one sample, sequenced in a study of blood T cell repertoires in COVID-19. The table came from immunoSEQ multiplex PCR; TCRdb's copy has only in-frame clones and leaves some out. This repertoire shows about 380,000 clones, approximately 89% found once; its top ten account for 1% to 1.5%. The sequencing sample was made of PBMCs or T cells enriched from blood (not recorded which). These receptor sequences come from a man younger than 45 who had recovered from COVID-19. Both conserved end residues are part of each CDR3. A D gene is named only where the DNA matches it firmly. Clone size appears in some rows only: once, few, many, or a class for an expanded clone.

DNA: TGTGCCATCCGCGGACAGGGGGACTATGGCTACACCTTC
CDR3: CAIRGQGDYGYTF
size: -
D: TRBD1
J: TRBJ1-2
V: TRBV10-3

DNA: TGTGCCGGGGGGGACGGGTATAGCAATCAGCCCCAGCATTTT
CDR3: CAGGDGYSNQPQHF
size: -
D: -
J: TRBJ1-5
V: TRBV6-5

DNA: TGTGCCAGCAGCGTGGGACAGTCGAGGTGGTACGAGCAGTACTTC
CDR3: CASSVGQSRWYEQYF
size: -
D: TRBD1
J: TRBJ2-7
V: TRBV7-2

DNA: TGCAGCGTTGCTCCTACGGTCGGGACTACGCGCACAGATACGCAGTATTTT
CDR3: CSVAPTVGTTRTDTQYF
size: -
D: TRBD2
J: TRBJ2-3
V: TRBV29-1

DNA: TGTGCCAGCAGCCCCCAGGGCTCCTACGAGCAGTACTTC
CDR3: CASSPQGSYEQYF
size: -
D: -
J: TRBJ2-7
V: TRBV3-1/TRBV3-2

DNA: TGTGCCAGTAGTCCGGGCACAGATACGCAGTATTTT
CDR3: CASSPGTDTQYF
size: -
D: -
J: TRBJ2-3
V: TRBV19

DNA: TGCGCCAGCAGCTTTCAGGGGGCGGGTAGCACAGATACGCAGTATTTT
CDR3: CASSFQGAGSTDTQYF
size: -
D: TRBD1
J: TRBJ2-3
V: TRBV5-1

DNA: TGTGCCAGCAGCAAGGACAGTAGCTCTGGAAACACCATATATTTT
CDR3: CASSKDSSSGNTIYF
size: -
D: -
J: TRBJ1-3
V: TRBV5-4

DNA: TGTGCCAGCAGTCCGAGGGACACGAATGAAAAACTGTTTTTT
CDR3: CASSPRDTNEKLFF
size: once
D: -
J: TRBJ1-4
V: TRBV27

DNA: TGTGCCAGTACGCCGGGACAGGGTCGAGAGACCCAGTACTTC
CDR3: CASTPGQGRETQYF
size: -
D: TRBD1
J: TRBJ2-5
V: TRBV19

DNA: TGTGCCAGCAGCCAAGCTAGCCGCGGGACCCCCTACGAGCAGTACTTC
CDR3: CASSQASRGTPYEQYF
size: -
D: -
J: TRBJ2-7
V: TRBV3-1/TRBV3-2

DNA: TGTGCCAGCAGTTACCCCTCAGATGCCACCGCGGGAGCTTTCTTT
CDR3: CASSYPSDATAGAFF
size: -
D: -
J: TRBJ1-1
V: TRBV6-2/TRBV6-3

DNA: TGCGCCAGCAGCACCGAGCCAGGGATCTACAAAGAGACCCAGTACTTC
CDR3: CASSTEPGIYKETQYF
size: -
D: -
J: TRBJ2-5
V: TRBV5-1

DNA: TGTGCCAGCAGCCTTAGCGGGGTGGGTGAGCAGTTCTTC
CDR3: CASSLSGVGEQFF
size: -
D: TRBD2
J: TRBJ2-1
V: TRBV7-9

DNA: TGCAGCGTTCCGGGCTACACCTTC
CDR3: CSVPGYTF
size: -
D: -
J: TRBJ1-2
V: TRBV29-1

DNA: TGTGCCAGCAGCCCGACTAGCGGGGGGGCAGATACGCAGTATTTT
CDR3: CASSPTSGGADTQYF
size: -
D: TRBD2
J: TRBJ2-3
V: TRBV6-2/TRBV6-3

DNA: TGTGCCAGCAGCCAAGTTATCGGTTCGCCCCAGTACTTC
CDR3: CASSQVIGSPQYF
size: -
D: -
J: TRBJ2-5
V: TRBV3-1/TRBV3-2

DNA: TGTGCCAGCAGCCCCGAGCCCCAAGAGACCCAGTACTTC
CDR3: CASSPEPQETQYF
size: -
D: -
J: TRBJ2-5
V: TRBV4-2

DNA: TGCAGCGCCGTAGGGACTAGCGGCTCCTACAATGAGCAGTTCTTC
CDR3: CSAVGTSGSYNEQFF
size: -
D: TRBD2
J: TRBJ2-1
V: TRBV29-1

DNA: TGCGCCAGCAGCCACCTAACAGGGGTTGATGGCTACACCTTC
CDR3: CASSHLTGVDGYTF
size: -
D: TRBD1
J: TRBJ1-2
V: TRBV4-1

DNA: TGCAGCGACTTGGGGCAGGGGGTGAACTATGGCTACACCTTC
CDR3: CSDLGQGVNYGYTF
size: -
D: TRBD1
J: TRBJ1-2
V: TRBV29-1

DNA: TGTGCCAGCAGCAAGGACAGGGTGACTGAAGCTTTCTTT
CDR3: CASSKDRVTEAFF
size: -
D: TRBD1
J: TRBJ1-1
V: TRBV4-2

DNA: TGTGCCAGCAGAGAAGAACTCGACACTGAAGCTTTCTTT
CDR3: CASREELDTEAFF
size: -
D: -
J: TRBJ1-1
V: TRBV2

DNA: TGTGCCAGCAGCTTAGCCGATCGGGATATGGGTCGCGGCTACACCTTC
CDR3: CASSLADRDMGRGYTF
size: -
D: -
J: TRBJ1-2
V: TRBV11-3

DNA: TGTGCCAGCAAGTCTGAGGGAGCAACTAATGAAAAACTGTTTTTT
CDR3: CASKSEGATNEKLFF
size: -
D: -
J: TRBJ1-4
V: TRBV2

DNA: TGCAGCGTTGCGACGGGGACTAATGAAAAACTGTTTTTT
CDR3: CSVATGTNEKLFF
size: -
D: -
J: TRBJ1-4
V: TRBV29-1

DNA: TGCAGCGTTGCGGGGGTAGGGAACTATGGCTACACCTTC
CDR3: CSVAGVGNYGYTF
size: -
D: -
J: TRBJ1-2
V: TRBV29-1

DNA: TGTGCCAGCAGTTACAGCGGGGGGGCATCGTCCTACGAGCAGTACTTC
CDR3: CASSYSGGASSYEQYF
size: -
D: TRBD2
J: TRBJ2-7
V: TRBV6-5

DNA: TGTGCCACTATGATCGCAGGGGGCACTGAGCAGTTCTTC
CDR3: CATMIAGGTEQFF
size: few
D: TRBD1
J: TRBJ2-1
V: TRBV19

DNA: TGTGCCAGCAGCTCGGGCGGGCCATCCTACAATGAGCAGTTCTTC
CDR3: CASSSGGPSYNEQFF
size: -
D: -
J: TRBJ2-1
V: TRBV5-6

DNA: TGTGCCAGCAGCTATCAGGACAGGGCCTGGGCTTCACCCCTCCACTTT
CDR3: CASSYQDRAWASPLHF
size: -
D: TRBD1
J: TRBJ1-6
V: TRBV9

DNA: TGTGCCAGCAGTGACGAGGGAAGCCACGAGCAGTACTTC
CDR3: CASSDEGSHEQYF
size: -
D: -
J: TRBJ2-7
V: TRBV6-1

DNA: TGTGCCAGCAGTGAATCAGGGTTCAATCAGCCCCAGCATTTT
CDR3: CASSESGFNQPQHF
size: -
D: -
J: TRBJ1-5
V: TRBV25-1

DNA: TGTGCCAGCAGCTTGACTGGACACCTGGAGAACTATGGCTACACCTTC
CDR3: CASSLTGHLENYGYTF
size: -
D: -
J: TRBJ1-2
V: TRBV7-9

DNA: TGTGCCAGTAGTATCCGAACACTAGATGAAAAACTGTTTTTT
CDR3: CASSIRTLDEKLFF
size: -
D: -
J: TRBJ1-4
V: TRBV19

DNA: TGTGCCAGTAGTAGGACAAATTTCTATGGCTACACCTTC
CDR3: CASSRTNFYGYTF
size: -
D: -
J: TRBJ1-2
V: TRBV19

DNA: TGTGCCAGCAGTGAGACAGGGGAGACAGGAAACACCATATATTTT
CDR3: CASSETGETGNTIYF
size: -
D: TRBD1
J: TRBJ1-3
V: TRBV25-1

DNA: TGTGCCAGCAGTTTGAGGCAGGGGTTGTCCGGGGAGCTGTTTTTT
CDR3: CASSLRQGLSGELFF
size: -
D: -
J: TRBJ2-2
V: TRBV27

DNA: TGCGCCAGCAGCCACCCCGACAGGGCGAACACTGAAGCTTTCTTT
CDR3: CASSHPDRANTEAFF
size: -
D: TRBD1
J: TRBJ1-1
V: TRBV4-1

DNA: TGTGCCTGGGGGGCCGGGAACTATGGCTACACCTTC
CDR3: CAWGAGNYGYTF
size: -
D: -
J: TRBJ1-2
V: TRBV30

DNA: TGTGCCAGCAGCCAAGGGGCCTCGATGTCTGGAAACACCATATATTTT
CDR3: CASSQGASMSGNTIYF
size: -
D: -
J: TRBJ1-3
V: TRBV14

DNA: TGTGCCAGCGTCGAGGTGAACACTGAAGCTTTCTTT
CDR3: CASVEVNTEAFF
size: once
D: -
J: TRBJ1-1
V: TRBV6-5

DNA: TGTGCCTGGAGTGGTGGGAGGGGGTCGCTCTCGCCAAATGAAGCTTTCTTT
CDR3: CAWSGGRGSLSPNEAFF
size: -
D: -
J: TRBJ1-1
V: TRBV30

DNA: TGCGCCAGCAGCCAAGTGCCGGGAGGGGGGCCATACAATGAGCAGTTCTTC
CDR3: CASSQVPGGGPYNEQFF
size: -
D: TRBD2
J: TRBJ2-1
V: TRBV4-1

DNA: TGTGCCAGCAGTTTAGCTTTACAGGGCGCAAATCTGGCTTTCTTT
CDR3: CASSLALQGANLAFF
size: -
D: -
J: TRBJ1-1
V: TRBV27

DNA: TGTGCCAGCAGGTTCAGGAAGGGGACTGAAGCTTTCTTT
CDR3: CASRFRKGTEAFF
size: -
D: -
J: TRBJ1-1
V: TRBV2

DNA: TGTGCCTTTCAGGACGGGACTAGCGACTCAGATACGCAGTATTTT
CDR3: CAFQDGTSDSDTQYF
size: -
D: TRBD2
J: TRBJ2-3
V: TRBV2

DNA: TGTGCCAGCAGCCAACGAGAGGAATCGGCTGAAGCTTTCTTT
CDR3: CASSQREESAEAFF
size: -
D: -
J: TRBJ1-1
V: TRBV3-1/TRBV3-2